The rows below give T cell receptor beta chains drawn from one sample of a study of T cells in Graves' hyperthyroidism and ophthalmopathy. A single record per CDR3 protein comes from TCRdb applying MiXCR to the multiplex PCR reads. This table holds approximately 640,000 distinct CDR3 sequences, just under 45% found once. Material for sequencing was peripheral blood or thyroid tissue (not recorded which). Source of these receptors: an adult man with Graves' disease, either hyperthyroidism or ophthalmopathy (not recorded which). CDR3s include the opening cysteine and the closing phenylalanine or tryptophan. Each record gives: V gene, D gene, J gene, clone size, CDR3 protein, CDR3 DNA. D genes are given only for firm matches. Clone sizes are given selectively: once, few, many, or a class where the clone is expanded.

TRBV25-1	TRBD2	TRBJ2-7	many	CASSELGGHDSYEQYF	TGTGCCAGCAGTGAACTGGGAGGGCACGACTCCTACGAGCAGTACTTC
TRBV2	TRBD1	TRBJ2-7	NA	CAWTGGYEQYF	TGTGCCTGGACAGGGGGCTACGAGCAGTACTTC
TRBV29-1	NA	TRBJ1-2	NA	CSVEEGASYGYTF	TGCAGCGTTGAAGAGGGTGCTTCCTATGGCTACACCTTC
TRBV7-6	TRBD1	TRBJ1-2	NA	CASSLAGRGGQDGYTF	TGTGCCAGCAGCTTAGCGGGGAGAGGCGGACAGGATGGCTACACCTTC
TRBV25-1	NA	TRBJ1-2	few	CASQGMANYGYTF	TGTGCTAGCCAGGGAATGGCTAACTATGGCTACACCTTC
TRBV15	NA	TRBJ2-5	NA	CATSPRVGTQYF	TGTGCCACCAGCCCGCGGGTTGGGACCCAGTACTTC
TRBV9	TRBD1	TRBJ2-7	NA	CASSLRADRVTAYEQYF	TGTGCCAGCAGCCTTAGGGCGGACAGGGTTACGGCCTACGAGCAGTACTTC
TRBV15	TRBD1	TRBJ2-7	NA	CATSQGANEQYF	TGTGCCACCAGTCAGGGGGCCAACGAGCAGTACTTC
TRBV29-1	NA	TRBJ2-5	NA	CSVKDGSFLETQYF	TGCAGCGTTAAGGACGGATCGTTTTTGGAGACCCAGTACTTC
TRBV7-9	NA	TRBJ1-2	NA	CASSSGTEDGYTF	TGCGCCAGCAGCTCCGGGACTGAAGATGGCTACACCTTC
TRBV14	TRBD1	TRBJ1-1	few	CASSQERDRGNTEAFF	TGTGCCAGCAGCCAAGAAAGAGACAGGGGGAACACTGAAGCTTTCTTT
TRBV20-1	NA	TRBJ2-5	NA	CSASGLLLETQYF	TGCAGTGCTAGCGGGCTGCTCTTAGAGACCCAGTACTTC